The source of this TCR beta chain is a study of blood T cell repertoires in COVID-19. The wider study: Acute-phase and convalescent COVID-19 samples originated in the United States, Italy and Spain. Nucleic acid was either cDNA or gDNA, and it came from T cells, B-cell-depleted T cells, or PBMCs.

In the authors' methods: Reference gene primers were amplified, and this amplification served to estimate nucleated cell counts. Measured with immunoSEQ multiplex PCR; TCRdb has only the in-frame clones, and not every one. The D gene and trimming were derived from the DNA, and the V and J assignments and clone size from that table. The sample has fewer than 350,000 clones, around 85% seen once. Germline-derived CDR1 and CDR2 are SGHVS and FNYEAQ. CDR3 size: 16 residues. V lost 4 bases to trimming and J lost 5 bases; unmatched junction nucleotides: 11. This receptor was taken from a woman aged 25 to 39 with COVID-19, enrolled during active disease. The sequenced material came from peripheral blood. The chain employs TRBV7-6 and TRBJ2-3, with 8 bases matching TRBD2. CDR3 in amino acids: CASSSTSGGQRDTQYF. DNA for the CDR3: TGTGCCAGCAGCTCGACCAGCGGGGGCCAAAGAGATACGCAGTATTTT.